Below are 9 T cell receptor beta chains sequenced from a single sample in a study of T cell responses to AZD1222 COVID-19 vaccine. Generated by immunoSEQ multiplex PCR, the TCRdb table keeps only in-frame clones and is missing some. The sample comprises tens of thousands of clones, around 91% of which are singletons, and roughly 5% rests with the top ten. Sequencing was performed on peripheral blood, taken on day 0 of MenACWY control vaccination. Receptors were obtained from an adult in good health.

The V gene is TRBV15, the J gene TRBJ2-3; no clear D gene. This CDR3 region has 12 residues. Germline V gene data show CDR1 as LNHNV and CDR2 as YYDKDF (reference sequence). Trimming shortened V by 0 bases and J by 6 bases, and 4 bases separated the two germline ends. The CDR3 spells CATSRDGDTQYF. The CDR3 bases are TGTGCCACCAGCAGAGATGGGGATACGCAGTATTTT. Complete variable domain (other parts from reference TRBV15 and TRBJ2-3): DAMVIQNPRYQVTQFGKPVTLSCSQTLNHNVMYWYQQKSSQAPKLLFHYYDKDFNNEADTPDNFQSRRPNTSFCFLDIRSPGLGDTAMYLCATSRDGDTQYFGPGTRLTVL.

This chain uses TRBV11-2 with TRBJ1-4; the D gene is possibly TRBD1 (6 bases). The CDR3 sequence is 14 residues long. Germline V gene lookup returns CDR1 SGHAT and CDR2 FQNNGV. Trimming removed 5 bases at V and 8 bases at J, with 15 bases between. CDR3 bases: TGTGCCAGCAGCCCGGGGGCAGGGTTGGAAAAACTGTTTTTT. Translation: CASSPGAGLEKLFF.

In DNA form, the CDR3 reads TGTGCCAGTAGTAGTCCAGCAGCTAACTATGGCTACACCTTC. This gives the protein CASSSPAANYGYTF. The chain links TRBV19 to TRBJ1-2, with D hard to call. Germline V gene data show CDR1 as LNHDA and CDR2 as SQIVND (reference sequence). The CDR3 extends over 14 amino acids. The V and J ends lost 4 bases and 0 bases respectively, with 9 bases between them.

The V and J genes are TRBV19 and TRBJ1-6; D is ambiguous. V was trimmed by 0 bases and J by 0 bases, leaving 9 bases between them. This CDR3 comprises 17 residues. The germline V gene encodes CDR1 LNHDA and CDR2 SQIVND (reference sequence). CDR3 in amino acids: CASSIDLRSSYNSPLHF. Written as DNA, the CDR3 is TGTGCCAGTAGTATAGATCTACGTAGCTCCTATAATTCACCCCTCCACTTT.

CDR3 protein: CASRRLAGSQETQYF. CDR3 nucleotide sequence: TGTGCCAGCAGAAGACTAGCGGGGAGCCAAGAGACCCAGTACTTC. This chain uses TRBV11-2 with TRBJ2-5; 11 bases align to TRBD2. The germline CDR1 and CDR2 sequences are SGHAT and FQNNGV. This CDR3 has 15 residues. After removal of 6 bases from V and 1 base from J, the junction contained 4 bases not matched to a gene.

The chain combines TRBV5-1 with TRBJ2-5; weak D call: TRBD1 (6 bases). This CDR3 spans 14 amino acids. V dropped 0 bases and J dropped 1 base, with 7 bases sitting between them. CDR1 and CDR2 (germline): SGHRS, YFSETQ. In DNA form, the CDR3 reads TGCGCCAGCAGCTTGGACAGGGCCCAAGAGACCCAGTACTTC. Its translation is CASSLDRAQETQYF.

This clone was observed once. The chain is built from TRBV19 and TRBJ1-5; D is possibly TRBD1 (5 bases). Germline CDR1 LNHDA, CDR2 SQIVND (reference sequence). V lost 3 bases, J lost 6 bases, and 15 bases lay in between. The CDR3 is 15 amino acids. The CDR3 is CASSMSGGGTQPQHF. The CDR3 nucleotides read TGTGCCAGTAGTATGAGTGGGGGAGGGACTCAGCCCCAGCATTTT.

The CDR3 DNA sequence: TGTGCCAGCAGGCCGTCTGCGCAGCCTGGGGAGCAGTACTTC. Translated, it gives CASRPSAQPGEQYF. The chain uses TRBV3-1 (or the pseudogene TRBV3-2) and TRBJ2-7; D gene unclear. V dropped 6 bases and J dropped 7 bases, with 19 bases sitting between them. Germline assignment: CDR1 LGHDT and CDR2 YNNKEL (reference sequence). This CDR3 has 14 amino acids.

This clone came up a few times. V gene TRBV18 combines with J gene TRBJ1-2, with 9 bases matching TRBD1. V was pared by 6 bases and J by 6 bases, with 14 bases of the junction left unmatched. Germline CDR1 reads KGHSH; CDR2 reads LQKENI. This CDR3 contains 16 residues. CDR3 in DNA: TGTGCCAGCTCGCCTTACTCGGGACAGGGTTTCGATGGCTACACCTTC. It yields the protein CASSPYSGQGFDGYTF.